What follows are 5 T cell receptor beta chains derived from one specimen sequenced in a study of radiation and T cells in renal cell carcinoma. The treatment was: 15 Gy SBRT to primary tumor, nephrectomy 4 weeks later. Sequencing used immunoSEQ multiplex PCR; TCRdb keeps in-frame clones, though not all of them. This sample has under 20,000 clones, with just over 60% found just once. Sample: tumor tissue, taken from a patient whose treatment included radiotherapy and nephrectomy. These receptors were collected from a woman in her sixties or seventies with renal cell carcinoma.

This clone was observed a few times. The chain joins TRBV6-1 to TRBJ1-5, with D possibly being TRBD1 (6 bases). The CDR3 totals 15 residues. CDR1 and CDR2 from the germline V gene are MNHNS and SASEGT. V was clipped by 5 bases and J by 2 bases, with 13 bases between them. CDR3 sequence (DNA): TGTGCCAGCAGTTTTGGGGGCGCTGGCAATCAGCCCCAGCATTTT. Residues: CASSFGGAGNQPQHF.

The chain couples TRBV2 to TRBJ1-4; D remains unclear. V lost 6 bases and J lost 5, with 7 bases in between. CDR3 length equals 12 residues. The germline V gene encodes CDR1 SNHLY and CDR2 FYNNEI. The CDR3 DNA follows: TGTGCCAGCAGGGTAGGAAATGAAAAACTGTTTTTT. It encodes CASRVGNEKLFF.

V and J are TRBV5-6 and TRBJ1-3; possible D gene TRBD1, 5 bases. V lost 0 bases, J lost 3 bases, and 7 bases lay in between. The CDR3 has 14 amino acids. Looked up from germline, CDR1 is SGHDT and CDR2 is YYEEEE. CDR3 sequence reads: CASSLAGGGNTIYF. The CDR3 bases are TGTGCCAGCAGCTTGGCCGGGGGTGGAAACACCATATATTTT.

The chain links TRBV6-1 to TRBJ1-5, with D unresolved. V was shortened by 2 bases and J by 4 bases, with 9 bases between the two germline ends. The CDR3 runs 14 residues. Per the germline V gene, CDR1 is MNHNS and CDR2 is SASEGT. CDR3 bases: TGTGCCAGCAGTGAAAGGCAAAGTAATCAGCCCCAGCATTTT. It encodes CASSERQSNQPQHF.

This clone appeared a few times. Other DNA variants within this sample encode the same CDR3. The rearrangement links TRBV30 to TRBJ1-4; D is perhaps TRBD1 (6 bases). The CDR3 consists of 15 residues. In germline, CDR1 is GTSNPN, CDR2 SVGIG (reference sequence). The V end lost 0 bases, the J end lost 6 bases, and 14 bases lay between the germline ends. The CDR3 DNA reads as TGTGCCTGGAGTGTGGGCGCAGGGGTTGATGAAAAACTGTTTTTT. Protein: CAWSVGAGVDEKLFF.